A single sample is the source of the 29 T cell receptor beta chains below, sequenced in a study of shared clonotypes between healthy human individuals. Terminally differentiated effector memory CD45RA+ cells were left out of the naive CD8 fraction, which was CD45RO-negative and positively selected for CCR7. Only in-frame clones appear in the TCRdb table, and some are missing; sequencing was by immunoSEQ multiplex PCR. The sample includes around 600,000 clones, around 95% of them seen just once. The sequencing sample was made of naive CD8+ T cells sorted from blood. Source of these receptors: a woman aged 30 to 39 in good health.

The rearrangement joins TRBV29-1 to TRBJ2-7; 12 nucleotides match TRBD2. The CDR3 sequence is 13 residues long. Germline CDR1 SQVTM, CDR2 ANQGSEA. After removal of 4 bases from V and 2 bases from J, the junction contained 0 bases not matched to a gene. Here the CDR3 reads CSVGTSGTYEQYF. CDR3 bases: TGCAGCGTTGGGACTAGCGGGACCTACGAGCAGTACTTC.

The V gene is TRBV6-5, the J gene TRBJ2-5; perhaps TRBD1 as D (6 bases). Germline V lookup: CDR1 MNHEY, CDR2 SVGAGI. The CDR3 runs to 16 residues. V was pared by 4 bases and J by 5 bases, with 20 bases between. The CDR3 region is CASSWETRGPRETQYF. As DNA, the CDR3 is TGTGCCAGCAGTTGGGAGACCAGGGGCCCCCGGGAGACCCAGTACTTC.

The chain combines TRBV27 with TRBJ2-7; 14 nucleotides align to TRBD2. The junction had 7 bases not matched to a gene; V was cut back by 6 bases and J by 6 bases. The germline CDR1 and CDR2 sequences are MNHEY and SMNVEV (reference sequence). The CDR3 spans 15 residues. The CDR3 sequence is CASSRGLAGVIEQYF. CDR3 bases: TGTGCCAGCAGCCGGGGACTAGCGGGAGTGATCGAGCAGTACTTC.

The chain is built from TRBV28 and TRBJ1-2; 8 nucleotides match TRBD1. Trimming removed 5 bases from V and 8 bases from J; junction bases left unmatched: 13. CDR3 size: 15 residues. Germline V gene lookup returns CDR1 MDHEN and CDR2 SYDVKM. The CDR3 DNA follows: TGTGCCAGCAGTACTAGGACAGGGTCGAATCTAGGCTACACCTTC. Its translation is CASSTRTGSNLGYTF.

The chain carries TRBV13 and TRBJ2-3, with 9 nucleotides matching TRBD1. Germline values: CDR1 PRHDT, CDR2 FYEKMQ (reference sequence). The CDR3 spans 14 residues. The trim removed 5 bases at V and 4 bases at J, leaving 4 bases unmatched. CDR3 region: CASSGDRVADTQYF. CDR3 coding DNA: TGTGCCAGCAGCGGGGACAGGGTCGCAGATACGCAGTATTTT.

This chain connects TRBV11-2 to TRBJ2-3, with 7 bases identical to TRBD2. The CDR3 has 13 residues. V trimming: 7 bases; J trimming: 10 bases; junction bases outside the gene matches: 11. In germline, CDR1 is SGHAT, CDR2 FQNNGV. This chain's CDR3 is CASTAGETMAQYF. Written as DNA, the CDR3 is TGTGCCAGCACTGCGGGAGAGACCATGGCGCAGTATTTT.

The DNA of the CDR3 is TGCGCCAGCAGCCAAGGGGGGGCTTCCCCATACGAGCAGTACTTC. Encoded protein: CASSQGGASPYEQYF. The genes are TRBV4-1 and TRBJ2-7; D may match TRBD1 or TRBD2 (6 bases each). Germline V gene sequence: CDR1 MGHRA, CDR2 YSYEKL. Trimming cost V 1 base and J 4 bases, with 14 bases left between them. CDR3 size: 15 residues.

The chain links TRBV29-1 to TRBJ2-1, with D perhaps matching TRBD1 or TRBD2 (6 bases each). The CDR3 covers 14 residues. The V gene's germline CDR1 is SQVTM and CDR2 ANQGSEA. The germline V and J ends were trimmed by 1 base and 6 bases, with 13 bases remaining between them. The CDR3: CSVEGVGGINEQFF. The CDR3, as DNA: TGCAGCGTTGAAGGGGTAGGGGGGATCAATGAGCAGTTCTTC.

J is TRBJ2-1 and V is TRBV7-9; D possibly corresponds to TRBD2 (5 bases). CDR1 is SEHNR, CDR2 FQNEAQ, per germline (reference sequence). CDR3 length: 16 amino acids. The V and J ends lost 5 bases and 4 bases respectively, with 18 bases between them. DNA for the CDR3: TGTGCCAGCAGCCTCTCGCTGACTACCCCTTACAATGAGCAGTTCTTC. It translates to CASSLSLTTPYNEQFF.

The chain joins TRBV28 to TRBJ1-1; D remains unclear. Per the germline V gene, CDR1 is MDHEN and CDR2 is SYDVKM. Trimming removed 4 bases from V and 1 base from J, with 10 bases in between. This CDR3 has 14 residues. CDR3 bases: TGTGCCAGCAGTTGGGAGTCGGGGAACACTGAAGCTTTCTTT. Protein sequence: CASSWESGNTEAFF.

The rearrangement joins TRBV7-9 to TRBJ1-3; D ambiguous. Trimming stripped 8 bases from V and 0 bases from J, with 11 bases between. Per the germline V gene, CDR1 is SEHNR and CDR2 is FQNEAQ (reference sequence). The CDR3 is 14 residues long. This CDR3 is CASEPPSSGNTIYF. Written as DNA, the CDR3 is TGTGCCAGCGAACCCCCGAGCTCTGGAAACACCATATATTTT.

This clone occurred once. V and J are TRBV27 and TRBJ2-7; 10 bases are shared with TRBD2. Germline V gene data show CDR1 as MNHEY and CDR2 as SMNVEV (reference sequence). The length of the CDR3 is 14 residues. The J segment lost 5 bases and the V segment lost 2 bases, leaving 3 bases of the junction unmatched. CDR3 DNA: TGTGCCAGCAGTTTAGGAGCGGGAGGGAACGAGCAGTACTTC. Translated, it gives CASSLGAGGNEQYF.

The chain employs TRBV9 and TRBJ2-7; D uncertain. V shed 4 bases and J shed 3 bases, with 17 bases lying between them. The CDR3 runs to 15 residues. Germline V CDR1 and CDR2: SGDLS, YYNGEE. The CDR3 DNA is TGTGCCAGCAGCTTTGGAGCCGGGCTGCTCTACGAGCAGTACTTC. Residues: CASSFGAGLLYEQYF.

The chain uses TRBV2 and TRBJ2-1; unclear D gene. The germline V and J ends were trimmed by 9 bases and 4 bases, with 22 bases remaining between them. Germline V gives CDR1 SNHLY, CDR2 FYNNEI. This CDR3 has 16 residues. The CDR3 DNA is TGTGCCAGTTCGCAGAATAAGGGTCGGCATTACAATGAGCAGTTCTTC. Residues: CASSQNKGRHYNEQFF.

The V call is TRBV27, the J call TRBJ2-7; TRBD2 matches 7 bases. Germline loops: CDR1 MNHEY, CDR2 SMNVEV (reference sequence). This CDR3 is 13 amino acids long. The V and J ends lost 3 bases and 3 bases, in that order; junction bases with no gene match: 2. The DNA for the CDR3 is TGTGCCAGCAGTTTGCGGGACTACTACGAGCAGTACTTC. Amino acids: CASSLRDYYEQYF.

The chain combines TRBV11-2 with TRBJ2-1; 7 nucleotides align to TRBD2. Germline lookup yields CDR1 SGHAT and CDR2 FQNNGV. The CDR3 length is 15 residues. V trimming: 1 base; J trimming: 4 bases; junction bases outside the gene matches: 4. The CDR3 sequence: CASSLVASGYNEQFF. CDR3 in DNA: TGTGCCAGCAGCTTAGTTGCTAGCGGATACAATGAGCAGTTCTTC.

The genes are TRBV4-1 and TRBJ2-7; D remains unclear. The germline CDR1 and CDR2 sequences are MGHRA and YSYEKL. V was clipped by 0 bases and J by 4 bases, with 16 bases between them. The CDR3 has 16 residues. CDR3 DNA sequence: TGCGCCAGCAGCCAAGATCCGCCCCCGACTGTTTACGAGCAGTACTTC. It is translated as CASSQDPPPTVYEQYF.

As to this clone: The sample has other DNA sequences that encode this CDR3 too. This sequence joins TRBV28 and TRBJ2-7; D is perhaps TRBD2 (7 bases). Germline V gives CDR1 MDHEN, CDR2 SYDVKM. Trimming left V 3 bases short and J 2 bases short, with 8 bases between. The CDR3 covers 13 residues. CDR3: CASSLGGPYEQYF. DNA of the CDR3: TGTGCCAGCAGTTTGGGGGGGCCCTACGAGCAGTACTTC.

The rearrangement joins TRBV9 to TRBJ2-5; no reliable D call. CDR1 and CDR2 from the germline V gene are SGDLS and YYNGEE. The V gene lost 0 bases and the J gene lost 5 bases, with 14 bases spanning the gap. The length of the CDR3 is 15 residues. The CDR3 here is CASSVARTLGETQYF. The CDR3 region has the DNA TGTGCCAGCAGCGTAGCAAGAACCCTGGGGGAGACCCAGTACTTC.

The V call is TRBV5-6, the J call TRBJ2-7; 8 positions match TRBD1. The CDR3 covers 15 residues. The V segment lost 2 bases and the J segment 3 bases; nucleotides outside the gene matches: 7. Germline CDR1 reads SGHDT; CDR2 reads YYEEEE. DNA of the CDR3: TGTGCCAGCAGCTTAGGACAGGGCCTCAGCTACGAGCAGTACTTC. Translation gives CASSLGQGLSYEQYF.

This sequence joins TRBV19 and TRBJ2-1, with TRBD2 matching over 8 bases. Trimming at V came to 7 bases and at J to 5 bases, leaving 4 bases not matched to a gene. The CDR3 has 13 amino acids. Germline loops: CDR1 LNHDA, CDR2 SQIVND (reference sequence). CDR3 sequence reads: CASTSGRHNEQFF. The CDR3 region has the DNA TGTGCCAGTACTAGCGGGCGTCACAATGAGCAGTTCTTC.

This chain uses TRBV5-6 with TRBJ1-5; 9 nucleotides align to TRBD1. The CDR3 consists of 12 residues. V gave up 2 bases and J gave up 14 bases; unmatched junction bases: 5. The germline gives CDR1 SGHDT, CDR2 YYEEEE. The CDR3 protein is CASSLGQGFEHF. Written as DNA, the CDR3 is TGTGCCAGCAGCTTAGGACAGGGGTTCGAGCATTTT.

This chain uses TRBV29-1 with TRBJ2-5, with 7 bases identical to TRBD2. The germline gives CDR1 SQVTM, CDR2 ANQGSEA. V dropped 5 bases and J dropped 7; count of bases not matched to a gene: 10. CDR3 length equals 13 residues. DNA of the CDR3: TGCAGCGTTTGGGAGTCACCGGGGGGGACCCAGTACTTC. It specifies CSVWESPGGTQYF. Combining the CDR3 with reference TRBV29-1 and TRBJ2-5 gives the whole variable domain SAVISQKPSRDICQRGTSLTIQCQVDSQVTMMFWYRQQPGQSLTLIATANQGSEATYESGFVIDKFPISRPNLTFSTLTVSNMSPEDSSIYLCSVWESPGGTQYFGPGTRLLVL.

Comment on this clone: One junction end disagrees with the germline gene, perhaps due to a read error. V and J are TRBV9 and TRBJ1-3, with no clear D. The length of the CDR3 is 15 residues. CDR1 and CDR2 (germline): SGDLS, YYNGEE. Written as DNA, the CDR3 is TGTGCCAGCAGCGGAGGACTGCTCTCTGGAAACGCCATATATTTT. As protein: CASSGGLLSGNAIYF.

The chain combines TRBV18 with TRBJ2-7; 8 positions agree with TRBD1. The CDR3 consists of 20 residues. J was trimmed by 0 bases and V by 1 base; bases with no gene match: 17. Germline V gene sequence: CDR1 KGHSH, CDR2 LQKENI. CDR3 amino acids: CASSPRLGTGDDASSYEQYF. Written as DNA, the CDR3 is TGTGCCAGCTCACCACGGTTAGGGACAGGAGATGATGCCAGCTCCTACGAGCAGTACTTC. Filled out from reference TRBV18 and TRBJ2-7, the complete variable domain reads NAGVMQNPRHLVRRRGQEARLRCSPMKGHSHVYWYRQLPEEGLKFMVYLQKENIIDESGMPKERFSAEFPKEGPSILRIQQVVRGDSAAYFCASSPRLGTGDDASSYEQYFGPGTRLTVT.

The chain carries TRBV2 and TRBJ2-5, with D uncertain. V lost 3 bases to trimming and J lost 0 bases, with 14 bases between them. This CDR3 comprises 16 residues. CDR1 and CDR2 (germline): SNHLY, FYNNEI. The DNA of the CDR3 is TGTGCCAGCAGTGACCCCAGACAACAGTACCAAGAGACCCAGTACTTC. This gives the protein CASSDPRQQYQETQYF.

This chain's CDR3 is CASRPTSGMVYEQFF. CDR3 sequence (DNA): TGTGCCAGCAGACCTACTAGCGGGATGGTTTATGAGCAGTTCTTC. V gene TRBV27 combines with J gene TRBJ2-1; 10 bases fit TRBD2. Germline CDR1 reads MNHEY; CDR2 reads SMNVEV (reference sequence). The CDR3 contains 15 residues. Trimming at V came to 6 bases and at J to 8 bases, leaving 10 bases not matched to a gene.

Here the CDR3 DNA reads TGTGCCAGCAGCTTGGGGACAGGGTCCTACGAGCAGTACTTC. It specifies CASSLGTGSYEQYF. This rearrangement joins TRBV11-2 to TRBJ2-5; 9 positions match TRBD1. Judging by the DNA end, TRBJ2-7 fits better; the J call may be wrong. Germline V gene data show CDR1 as SGHAT and CDR2 as FQNNGV. The CDR3 totals 14 residues.

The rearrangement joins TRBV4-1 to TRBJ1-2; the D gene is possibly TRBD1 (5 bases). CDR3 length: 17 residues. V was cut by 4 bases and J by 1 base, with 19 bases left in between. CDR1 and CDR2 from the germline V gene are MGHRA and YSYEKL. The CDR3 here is CASSPQIPPGSNYGYTF. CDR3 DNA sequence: TGCGCCAGCAGCCCACAGATCCCCCCAGGGAGTAACTATGGCTACACCTTC.